What follows describes a single T cell receptor beta chain. Generated by immunoSEQ multiplex PCR, the TCRdb table keeps only in-frame clones and is missing some. The profile shows about 70,000 clones, 85% to 95% of them singletons. Germline values: CDR1 SQVTM, CDR2 ANQGSEA. This CDR3 has 16 amino acids. The V end lost 4 bases, the J end lost 0 bases, and 16 bases lay between the germline ends. The source of the sample is a study of T cell changes during pregnancy in multiple sclerosis. The sequencing used CD8+ T cells from peripheral blood mononuclear cells, collected in the third trimester of pregnancy. The sequence came from a female donor in good health, enrolled as a control in a pregnancy study. This rearrangement joins TRBV29-1 to TRBJ1-3, with a possible D match to TRBD1 (6 bases). As DNA, the CDR3 is TGCAGCGTTGGGGGGCGGACAGCCGACTCTGGAAACACCATATATTTT. It is translated as CSVGGRTADSGNTIYF.